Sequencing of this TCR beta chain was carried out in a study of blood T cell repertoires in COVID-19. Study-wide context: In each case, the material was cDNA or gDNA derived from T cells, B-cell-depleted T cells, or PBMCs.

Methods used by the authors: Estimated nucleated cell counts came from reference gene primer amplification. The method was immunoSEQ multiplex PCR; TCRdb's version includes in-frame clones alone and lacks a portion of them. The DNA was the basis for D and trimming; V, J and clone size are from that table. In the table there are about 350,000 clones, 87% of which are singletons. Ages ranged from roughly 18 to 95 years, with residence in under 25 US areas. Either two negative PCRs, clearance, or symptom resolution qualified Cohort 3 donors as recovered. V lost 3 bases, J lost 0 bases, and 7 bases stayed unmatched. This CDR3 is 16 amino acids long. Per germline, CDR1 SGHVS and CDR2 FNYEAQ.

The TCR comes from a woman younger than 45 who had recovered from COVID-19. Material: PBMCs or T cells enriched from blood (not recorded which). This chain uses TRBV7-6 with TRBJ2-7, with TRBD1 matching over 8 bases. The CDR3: CASSFRQGPSSYEQYF. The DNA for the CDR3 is TGTGCCAGCAGCTTCAGACAGGGGCCGAGCTCCTACGAGCAGTACTTC.